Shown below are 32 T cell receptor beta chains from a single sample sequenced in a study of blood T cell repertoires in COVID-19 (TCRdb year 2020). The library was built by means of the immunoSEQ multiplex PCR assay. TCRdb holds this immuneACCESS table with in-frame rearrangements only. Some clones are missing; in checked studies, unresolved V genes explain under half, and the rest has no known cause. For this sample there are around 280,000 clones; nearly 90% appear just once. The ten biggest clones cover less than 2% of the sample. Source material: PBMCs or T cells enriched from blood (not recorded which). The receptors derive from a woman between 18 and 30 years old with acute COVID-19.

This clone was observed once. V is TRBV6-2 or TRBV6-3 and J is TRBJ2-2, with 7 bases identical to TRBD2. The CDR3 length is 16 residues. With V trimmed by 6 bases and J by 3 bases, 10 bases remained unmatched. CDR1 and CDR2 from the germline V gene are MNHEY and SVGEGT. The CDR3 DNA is TGTGCCAGCAGCCGTGGGAGGGGACGGGACACCGGGGAGCTGTTTTTT. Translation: CASSRGRGRDTGELFF.

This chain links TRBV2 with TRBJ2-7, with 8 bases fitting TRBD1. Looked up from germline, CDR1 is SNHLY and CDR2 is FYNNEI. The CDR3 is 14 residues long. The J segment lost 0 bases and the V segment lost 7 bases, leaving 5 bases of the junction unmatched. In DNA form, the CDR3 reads TGTGCCAGCAAGAAGGGACAGGCCTCCTACGAGCAGTACTTC. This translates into CASKKGQASYEQYF.

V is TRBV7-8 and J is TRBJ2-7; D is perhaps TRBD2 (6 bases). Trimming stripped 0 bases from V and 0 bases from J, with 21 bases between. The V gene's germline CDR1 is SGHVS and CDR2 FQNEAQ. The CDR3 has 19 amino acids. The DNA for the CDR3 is TGTGCCAGCAGCTTAGCCTTTCGACTAGAAATTCTCTCCTCCTACGAGCAGTACTTC. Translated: CASSLAFRLEILSSYEQYF.

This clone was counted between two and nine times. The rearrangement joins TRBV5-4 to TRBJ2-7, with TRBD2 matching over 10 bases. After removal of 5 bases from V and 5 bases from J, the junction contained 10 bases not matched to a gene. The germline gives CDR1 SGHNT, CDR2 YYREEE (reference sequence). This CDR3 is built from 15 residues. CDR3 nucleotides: TGTGCCAGCAGTTCTAGCAGCGGGAGGGTAGACGAGCAGTACTTC. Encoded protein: CASSSSSGRVDEQYF.

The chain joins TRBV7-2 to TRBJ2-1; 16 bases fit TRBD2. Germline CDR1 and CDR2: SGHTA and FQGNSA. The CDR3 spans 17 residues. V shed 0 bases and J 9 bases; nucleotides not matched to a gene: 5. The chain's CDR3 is CASSLAGTSGRASEQFF. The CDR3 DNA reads TGTGCCAGCAGCTTAGCCGGGACTAGCGGGAGGGCCTCTGAGCAGTTCTTC. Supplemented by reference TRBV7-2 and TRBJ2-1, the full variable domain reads GAGVSQSPSNKVTEKGKDVELRCDPISGHTALYWYRQSLGQGLEFLIYFQGNSAPDKSGLPSDRFSAERTGGSVSTLTIQRTQQEDSAVYLCASSLAGTSGRASEQFFGPGTRLTVL.

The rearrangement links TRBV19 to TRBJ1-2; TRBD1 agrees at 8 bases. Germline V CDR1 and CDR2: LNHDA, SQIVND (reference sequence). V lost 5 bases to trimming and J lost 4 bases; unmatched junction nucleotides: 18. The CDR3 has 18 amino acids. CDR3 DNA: TGTGCCAGTAGTTCGCTTATGGCCTTTGACAGGGGCGGCTATGGCTACACCTTC. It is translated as CASSSLMAFDRGGYGYTF.

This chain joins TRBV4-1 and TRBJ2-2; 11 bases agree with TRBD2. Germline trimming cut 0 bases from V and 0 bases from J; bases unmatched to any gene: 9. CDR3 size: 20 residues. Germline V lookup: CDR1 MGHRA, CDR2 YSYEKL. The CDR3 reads CASSQEKELAGEANTGELFF. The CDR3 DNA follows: TGCGCCAGCAGCCAAGAAAAGGAACTAGCGGGAGAGGCGAACACCGGGGAGCTGTTTTTT.

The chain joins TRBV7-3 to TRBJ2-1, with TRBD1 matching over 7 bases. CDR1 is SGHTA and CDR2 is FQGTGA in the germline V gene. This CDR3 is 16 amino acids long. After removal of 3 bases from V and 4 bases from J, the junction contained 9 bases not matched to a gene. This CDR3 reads CASSFMTGKGYNEQFF. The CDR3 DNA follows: TGTGCCAGCAGCTTTATGACAGGGAAGGGGTACAATGAGCAGTTCTTC.

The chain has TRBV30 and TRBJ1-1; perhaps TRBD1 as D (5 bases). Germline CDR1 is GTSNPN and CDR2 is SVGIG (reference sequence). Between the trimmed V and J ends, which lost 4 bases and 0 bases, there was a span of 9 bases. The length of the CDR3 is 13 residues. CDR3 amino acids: CAWTRAMNTEAFF. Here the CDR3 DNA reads TGTGCCTGGACCAGGGCAATGAACACTGAAGCTTTCTTT.

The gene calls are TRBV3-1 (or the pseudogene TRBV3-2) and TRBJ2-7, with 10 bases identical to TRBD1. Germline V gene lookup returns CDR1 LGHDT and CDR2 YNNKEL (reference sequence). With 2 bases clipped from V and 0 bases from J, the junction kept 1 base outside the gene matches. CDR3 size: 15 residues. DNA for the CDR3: TGTGCCAGCAGCCAAAGGGACAGGGGCTCCTACGAGCAGTACTTC. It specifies CASSQRDRGSYEQYF.

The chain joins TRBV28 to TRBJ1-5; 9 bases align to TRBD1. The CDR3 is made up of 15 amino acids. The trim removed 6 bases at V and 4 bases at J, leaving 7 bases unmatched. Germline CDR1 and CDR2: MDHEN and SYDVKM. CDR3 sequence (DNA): TGTGCCAGCAGCCCAACAGGGGGCGGTAATCAGCCCCAGCATTTT. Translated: CASSPTGGGNQPQHF.

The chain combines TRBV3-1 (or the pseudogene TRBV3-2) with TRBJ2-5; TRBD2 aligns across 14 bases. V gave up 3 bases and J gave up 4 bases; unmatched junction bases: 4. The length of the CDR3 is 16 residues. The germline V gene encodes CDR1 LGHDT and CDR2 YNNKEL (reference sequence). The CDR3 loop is CASSQGLAGEGETQYF. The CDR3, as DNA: TGTGCCAGCAGCCAGGGACTAGCGGGAGAGGGAGAGACCCAGTACTTC.

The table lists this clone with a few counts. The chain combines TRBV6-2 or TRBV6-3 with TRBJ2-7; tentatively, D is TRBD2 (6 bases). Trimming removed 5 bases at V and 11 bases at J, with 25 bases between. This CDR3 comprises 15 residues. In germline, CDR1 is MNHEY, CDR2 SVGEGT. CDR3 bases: TGTGCCAGCAGTCGAACTCCGGGGGTGCAACCCCGAGAGTACTTC. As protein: CASSRTPGVQPREYF.

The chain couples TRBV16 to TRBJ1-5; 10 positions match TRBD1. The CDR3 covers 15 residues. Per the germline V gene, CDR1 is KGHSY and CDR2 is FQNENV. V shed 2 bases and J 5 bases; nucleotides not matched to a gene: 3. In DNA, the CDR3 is TGTGCCAGCAGCCAAGCGGGACAGGGGCATCAGCCCCAGCATTTT. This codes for CASSQAGQGHQPQHF.

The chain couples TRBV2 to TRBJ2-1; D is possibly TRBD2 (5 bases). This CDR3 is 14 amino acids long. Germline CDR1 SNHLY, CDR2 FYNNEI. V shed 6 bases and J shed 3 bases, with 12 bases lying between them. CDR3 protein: CASRPAGFYNEQFF. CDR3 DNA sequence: TGTGCCAGCAGGCCCGCGGGCTTCTACAATGAGCAGTTCTTC.

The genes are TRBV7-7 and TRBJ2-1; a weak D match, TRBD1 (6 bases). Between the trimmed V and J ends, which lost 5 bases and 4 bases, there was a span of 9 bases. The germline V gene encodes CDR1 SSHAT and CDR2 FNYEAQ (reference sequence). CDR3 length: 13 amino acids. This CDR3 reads CASSPQGYNEQFF. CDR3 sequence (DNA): TGTGCCAGCAGCCCACAGGGATACAATGAGCAGTTCTTC.

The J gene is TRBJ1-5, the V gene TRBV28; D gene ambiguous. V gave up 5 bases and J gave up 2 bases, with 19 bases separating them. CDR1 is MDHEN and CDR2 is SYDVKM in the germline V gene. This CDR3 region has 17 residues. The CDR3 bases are TGTGCCAGCAGTCCCATGGCCCTTGCGAGGGGCAATCAGCCCCAGCATTTT. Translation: CASSPMALARGNQPQHF.

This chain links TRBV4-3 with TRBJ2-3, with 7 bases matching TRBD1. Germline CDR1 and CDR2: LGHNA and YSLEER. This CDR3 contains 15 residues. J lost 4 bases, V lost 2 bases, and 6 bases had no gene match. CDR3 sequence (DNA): TGCGCCAGCAGCCAACTAACAGGGGTTCCAGATACGCAGTATTTT. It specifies CASSQLTGVPDTQYF.

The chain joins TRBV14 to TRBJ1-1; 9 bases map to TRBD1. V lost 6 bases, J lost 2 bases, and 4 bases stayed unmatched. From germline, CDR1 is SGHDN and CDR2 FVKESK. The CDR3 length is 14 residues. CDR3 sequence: CASRRQGDNTEAFF. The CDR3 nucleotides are TGTGCCAGCAGGCGACAGGGGGATAACACTGAAGCTTTCTTT.

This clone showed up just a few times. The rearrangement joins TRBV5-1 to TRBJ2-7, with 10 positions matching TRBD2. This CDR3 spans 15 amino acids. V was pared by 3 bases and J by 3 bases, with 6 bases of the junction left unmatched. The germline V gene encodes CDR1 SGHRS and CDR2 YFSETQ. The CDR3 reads CASSSLAGVDYEQYF. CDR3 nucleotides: TGCGCCAGCAGCTCCCTAGCGGGAGTGGACTACGAGCAGTACTTC. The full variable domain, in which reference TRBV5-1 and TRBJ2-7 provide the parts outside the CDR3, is KAGVTQTPRYLIKTRGQQVTLSCSPISGHRSVSWYQQTPGQGLQFLFEYFSETQRNKGNFPGRFSGRQFSNSRSEMNVSTLELGDSALYLCASSSLAGVDYEQYFGPGTRLTVT.

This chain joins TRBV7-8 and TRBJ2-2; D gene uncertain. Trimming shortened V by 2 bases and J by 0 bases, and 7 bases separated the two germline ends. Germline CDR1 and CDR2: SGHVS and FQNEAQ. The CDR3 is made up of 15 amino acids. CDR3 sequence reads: CASSLKRTNTGELFF. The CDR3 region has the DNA TGTGCCAGCAGCTTAAAGCGAACGAACACCGGGGAGCTGTTTTTT.

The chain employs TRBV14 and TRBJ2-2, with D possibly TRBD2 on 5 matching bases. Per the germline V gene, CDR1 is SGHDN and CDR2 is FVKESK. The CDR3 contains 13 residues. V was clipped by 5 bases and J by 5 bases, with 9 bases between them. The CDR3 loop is CASSEWRTGELFF. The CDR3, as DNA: TGTGCCAGCAGCGAATGGAGGACCGGGGAGCTGTTTTTT.

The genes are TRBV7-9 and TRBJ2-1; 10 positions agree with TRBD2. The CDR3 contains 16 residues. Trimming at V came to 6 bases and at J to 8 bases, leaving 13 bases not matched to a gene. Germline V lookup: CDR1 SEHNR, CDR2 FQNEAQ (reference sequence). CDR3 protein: CASSFSLAGVRDEQFF. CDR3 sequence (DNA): TGTGCCAGCAGTTTCTCCCTAGCGGGAGTAAGGGATGAGCAGTTCTTC.

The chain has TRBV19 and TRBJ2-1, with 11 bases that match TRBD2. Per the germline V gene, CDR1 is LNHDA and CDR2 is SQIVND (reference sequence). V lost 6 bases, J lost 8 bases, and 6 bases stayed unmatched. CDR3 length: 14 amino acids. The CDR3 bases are TGTGCCAGTAGAGGACTAGCGGGTAGTGATGAGCAGTTCTTC. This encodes CASRGLAGSDEQFF.

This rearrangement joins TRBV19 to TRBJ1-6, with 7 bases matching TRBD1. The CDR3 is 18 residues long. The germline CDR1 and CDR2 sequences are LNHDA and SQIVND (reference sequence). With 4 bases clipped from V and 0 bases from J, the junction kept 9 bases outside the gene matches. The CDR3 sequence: CASSTGTEKSSYNSPLHF. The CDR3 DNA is TGTGCCAGTAGTACCGGGACAGAGAAGAGCTCCTATAATTCACCCCTCCACTTT.

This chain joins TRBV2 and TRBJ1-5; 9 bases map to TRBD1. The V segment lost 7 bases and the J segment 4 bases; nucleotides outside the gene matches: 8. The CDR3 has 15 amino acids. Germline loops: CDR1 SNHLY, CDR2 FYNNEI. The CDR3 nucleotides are TGTGCCAGCACCCGGGGGGGGACAGGGAATCAGCCCCAGCATTTT. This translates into CASTRGGTGNQPQHF.

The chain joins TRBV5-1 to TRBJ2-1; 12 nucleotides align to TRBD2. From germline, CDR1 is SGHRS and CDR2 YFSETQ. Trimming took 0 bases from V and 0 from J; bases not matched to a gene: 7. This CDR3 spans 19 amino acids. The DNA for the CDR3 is TGCGCCAGCAGCTTGGTAGTGACTAGCGGGAGTAGCTCCTACAATGAGCAGTTCTTC. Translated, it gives CASSLVVTSGSSSYNEQFF.

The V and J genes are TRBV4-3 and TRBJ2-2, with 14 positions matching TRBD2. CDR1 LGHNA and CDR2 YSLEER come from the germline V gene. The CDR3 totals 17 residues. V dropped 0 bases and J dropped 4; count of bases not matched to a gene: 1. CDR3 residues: CASSQEGLAGGTGELFF. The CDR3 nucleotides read TGCGCCAGCAGCCAAGAAGGACTAGCGGGAGGCACCGGGGAGCTGTTTTTT.

CDR3 nucleotides: TGTGCCAGCAGTTACACACCCAATGAGCAGTTCTTC. It specifies CASSYTPNEQFF. The V gene is TRBV6-6, the J gene TRBJ2-1, with D unclear. The germline CDR1 and CDR2 sequences are MNHNY and SVGAGI (reference sequence). The CDR3 loop spans 12 amino acids. Trimming stripped 2 bases from V and 6 bases from J, with 5 bases between.

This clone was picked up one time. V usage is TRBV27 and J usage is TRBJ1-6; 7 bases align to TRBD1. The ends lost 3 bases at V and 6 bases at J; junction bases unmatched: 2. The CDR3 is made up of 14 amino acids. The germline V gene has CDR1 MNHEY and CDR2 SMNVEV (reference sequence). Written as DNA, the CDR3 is TGTGCCAGCAGTTTTGACAGGGTTAATTCACCCCTCCACTTT. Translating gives CASSFDRVNSPLHF.

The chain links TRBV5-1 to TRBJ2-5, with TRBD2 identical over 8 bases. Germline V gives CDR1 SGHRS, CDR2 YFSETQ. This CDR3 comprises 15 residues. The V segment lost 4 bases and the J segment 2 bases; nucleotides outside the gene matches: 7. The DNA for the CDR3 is TGCGCCAGCAGCGTAGGACTAGCTCCTCAAGAGACCCAGTACTTC. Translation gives CASSVGLAPQETQYF.

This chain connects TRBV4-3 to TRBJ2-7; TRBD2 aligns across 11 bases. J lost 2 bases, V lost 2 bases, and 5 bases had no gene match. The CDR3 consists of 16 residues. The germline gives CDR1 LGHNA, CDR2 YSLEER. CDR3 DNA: TGCGCCAGCAGCCAACGGACTAGCGGGCCTGCCTACGAGCAGTACTTC. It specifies CASSQRTSGPAYEQYF.